Following are 27 T cell receptor beta chains from one sample sequenced in a study of radiotherapy plus CTLA-4 blockade in lung cancer. Assay used: immunoSEQ multiplex PCR; TCRdb lists only in-frame clones, some missing. The sample yields tens of thousands of clones, more than 70% seen once. This specimen consisted of peripheral blood, obtained from a patient treated with radiotherapy plus ipilimumab. These receptors were taken from a human donor with non-small cell lung cancer who had a complete response to radiotherapy plus ipilimumab.

This sequence joins TRBV5-6 and TRBJ1-1; perhaps TRBD1 as D (5 bases). CDR1 is SGHDT and CDR2 is YYEEEE in the germline V gene. Trimming cost V 2 bases and J 8 bases, with 13 bases left between them. CDR3 length: 13 amino acids. The CDR3 reads CASSLPQGLEAFF. The CDR3 region has the DNA TGTGCCAGCAGCTTACCCCAGGGTTTGGAAGCTTTCTTT.

V and J are TRBV2 and TRBJ1-1, with 7 bases aligning to TRBD1. Trimming took 6 bases from V and 2 from J; bases not matched to a gene: 9. CDR3 size: 15 residues. From germline, CDR1 is SNHLY and CDR2 FYNNEI. The CDR3 region is CASRRRTGANTEAFF. The CDR3 nucleotides are TGTGCCAGCAGGCGGAGGACAGGCGCTAACACTGAAGCTTTCTTT. The whole variable domain, remainder taken from reference TRBV2 and TRBJ1-1, is EPEVTQTPSHQVTQMGQEVILRCVPISNHLYFYWYRQILGQKVEFLVSFYNNEISEKSEIFDDQFSVERPDGSNFTLKIRSTKLEDSAMYFCASRRRTGANTEAFFGQGTRLTVV.

The chain joins TRBV28 to TRBJ1-2, with TRBD1 identical over 12 bases. The CDR3 consists of 15 residues. Germline CDR1 and CDR2: MDHEN and SYDVKM. The trim removed 7 bases at V and 9 bases at J, leaving 12 bases unmatched. The CDR3, as DNA: TGTGCCAGCATTTCTTTCGGGACAGGGGGCGTTAGCTACACCTTC. Translation gives CASISFGTGGVSYTF.

The chain joins TRBV7-2 to TRBJ2-3; 8 positions agree with TRBD1. This CDR3 region has 16 residues. The germline V gene encodes CDR1 SGHTA and CDR2 FQGNSA. After removal of 1 base from V and 5 bases from J, the junction contained 8 bases not matched to a gene. The CDR3 is CASSLGQGAFRDTQYF. The CDR3 coding sequence is TGTGCCAGCAGCTTAGGGCAGGGGGCTTTCAGAGATACGCAGTATTTT.

V gene TRBV19 combines with J gene TRBJ1-2; TRBD1 matches at 10 bases. With V trimmed by 7 bases and J by 5 bases, 10 bases remained unmatched. Germline CDR1 reads LNHDA; CDR2 reads SQIVND (reference sequence). The CDR3 is 15 amino acids. CDR3 sequence: CASTVGQGRGYGYTF. The CDR3 coding sequence is TGTGCCAGTACGGTGGGACAGGGGAGAGGGTATGGCTACACCTTC. Together with reference TRBV19 and TRBJ1-2, the CDR3 gives the full variable domain: DGGITQSPKYLFRKEGQNVTLSCEQNLNHDAMYWYRQDPGQGLRLIYYSQIVNDFQKGDIAEGYSVSREKKESFPLTVTSAQKNPTAFYLCASTVGQGRGYGYTFGSGTRLTVV.

J is TRBJ2-7 and V is TRBV27; D gene uncertain. V was pared by 2 bases and J by 0 bases, with 14 bases between. CDR3 size: 16 residues. Germline assignment: CDR1 MNHEY and CDR2 SMNVEV (reference sequence). As DNA, the CDR3 is TGTGCCAGCAGTTTAGAGAGCCCGGGTTACTCCTACGAGCAGTACTTC. Its translation: CASSLESPGYSYEQYF.

This clone has a handful of counts. The chain recombines TRBV7-2 with TRBJ1-2, with TRBD1 identical over 11 bases. V lost 2 bases, J lost 3 bases, and 8 bases stayed unmatched. The CDR3 is 17 amino acids. Germline V CDR1 and CDR2: SGHTA, FQGNSA. DNA for the CDR3: TGTGCCAGCAGCTTAATCGGACAGGGGGCGCGGTACTATGGCTACACCTTC. This sequence encodes CASSLIGQGARYYGYTF.

This clone was detected only a few times. The chain has TRBV5-5 and TRBJ2-7; 10 bases map to TRBD2. This CDR3 spans 15 amino acids. Trimming removed 0 bases from V and 4 bases from J; junction bases left unmatched: 4. CDR1 and CDR2 (germline): SGHKS, YYEKEE (reference sequence). The CDR3 loop is CASSLGAGGIYEQYF. The CDR3 coding sequence is TGTGCCAGCAGCTTGGGAGCGGGAGGGATTTACGAGCAGTACTTC.

The chain recombines TRBV25-1 with TRBJ2-7; the match to TRBD1 covers 7 bases. The trim removed 6 bases at V and 2 bases at J, leaving 10 bases unmatched. CDR1 MGHDK and CDR2 SYGVNS come from the germline V gene. The CDR3 length is 15 residues. Here the CDR3 reads CASRAGQDPPYEQYF. Written as DNA, the CDR3 is TGTGCCAGCAGGGCCGGACAGGACCCTCCCTACGAGCAGTACTTC.

This clone was seen ten or more times. The chain recombines TRBV5-8 with TRBJ1-1, with 9 bases aligning to TRBD1. The CDR3 totals 14 residues. Germline V gene lookup returns CDR1 SGHTS and CDR2 YDEGEE. J gave up 5 bases and V 2 bases, and 4 bases lay outside the gene matches. CDR3 amino acids: CASSFRDRVTEAFF. For the CDR3, the DNA is TGTGCCAGCAGCTTCCGGGACAGGGTGACTGAAGCTTTCTTT.

The rearrangement joins TRBV18 to TRBJ1-1; 11 bases are shared with TRBD1. J gave up 3 bases and V 1 base, and 1 base lay outside the gene matches. Germline CDR1 KGHSH, CDR2 LQKENI. This CDR3 contains 15 residues. The CDR3 nucleotides are TGTGCCAGCTCACCACAGGGACAGGGGGACACTGAAGCTTTCTTT. It specifies CASSPQGQGDTEAFF.

V usage is TRBV11-2 and J usage is TRBJ2-3; 12 bases map to TRBD1. The V gene end was trimmed by 5 bases and the J gene end by 6 bases; junction bases not matched to a gene: 9. This CDR3 comprises 16 residues. Germline lookup yields CDR1 SGHAT and CDR2 FQNNGV. CDR3 region: CASSQGQGAMVDTQYF. In DNA form, the CDR3 reads TGTGCCAGCAGCCAGGGACAGGGGGCGATGGTCGATACGCAGTATTTT.

CDR3 protein: CASSLVFGYEQYF. DNA for the CDR3: TGTGCCAGCAGTTTAGTATTCGGTTACGAGCAGTACTTC. This chain links TRBV28 with TRBJ2-7; D gene ambiguous. Germline assignment: CDR1 MDHEN and CDR2 SYDVKM. Trimming left V 2 bases short and J 4 bases short, with 9 bases between. The CDR3 loop spans 13 amino acids.

This chain uses TRBV11-2 with TRBJ2-5; TRBD1 might be the D (5 bases). Trimming shortened V by 1 base and J by 3 bases, and 6 bases separated the two germline ends. The germline gives CDR1 SGHAT, CDR2 FQNNGV. CDR3 size: 13 residues. CDR3: CASSLGREETQYF. CDR3 bases: TGTGCCAGCAGCTTAGGCAGGGAAGAGACCCAGTACTTC.

The V and J genes are TRBV7-2 and TRBJ1-4; 9 bases match TRBD1. The CDR3 length is 14 residues. Germline assignment: CDR1 SGHTA and CDR2 FQGNSA. J gave up 11 bases and V 0 bases, and 4 bases lay outside the gene matches. Here the CDR3 reads CASSLARGQGKLFF. The CDR3 bases are TGTGCCAGCAGCTTAGCGCGGGGACAGGGTAAACTGTTTTTT. Complete variable domain (other parts from reference TRBV7-2 and TRBJ1-4): GAGVSQSPSNKVTEKGKDVELRCDPISGHTALYWYRQSLGQGLEFLIYFQGNSAPDKSGLPSDRFSAERTGGSVSTLTIQRTQQEDSAVYLCASSLARGQGKLFFGSGTQLSVL.

The rearrangement uses TRBV6-5 and TRBJ2-7, with 8 bases fitting TRBD2. There are 14 residues in the CDR3. Germline V gene sequence: CDR1 MNHEY, CDR2 SVGAGI. V dropped 10 bases and J dropped 2; count of bases not matched to a gene: 10. The CDR3 is CATSQREFPYEQYF. Here the CDR3 DNA reads TGTGCCACTTCGCAGCGGGAGTTTCCCTACGAGCAGTACTTC.

V and J are TRBV6-6 and TRBJ2-1; the match to TRBD2 covers 8 bases. The V gene end was trimmed by 4 bases and the J gene end by 0 bases; junction bases not matched to a gene: 2. Per germline, CDR1 MNHNY and CDR2 SVGAGI (reference sequence). This CDR3 is 15 amino acids long. The CDR3 loop is CASSLTSDSYNEQFF. DNA of the CDR3: TGTGCCAGCAGTTTGACTAGCGACTCCTACAATGAGCAGTTCTTC.

V gene TRBV28 combines with J gene TRBJ1-1; D not certain. This CDR3 comprises 12 residues. The germline V gene has CDR1 MDHEN and CDR2 SYDVKM. Trimming left V 3 bases short and J 1 base short, with 3 bases between. CDR3 in DNA: TGTGCCAGCAGTTTCAGGAACACTGAAGCTTTCTTT. It specifies CASSFRNTEAFF. Drawing the rest from reference TRBV28 and TRBJ1-1, the complete variable domain is DVKVTQSSRYLVKRTGEKVFLECVQDMDHENMFWYRQDPGLGLRLIYFSYDVKMKEKGDIPEGYSVSREKKERFSLILESASTNQTSMYLCASSFRNTEAFFGQGTRLTVV.

The chain combines TRBV6-6 with TRBJ1-5; 7 nucleotides line up with TRBD1. CDR3 size: 15 residues. Losses at the gene ends were 8 bases for V and 0 bases for J; bases not matched to a gene: 7. The V gene's germline CDR1 is MNHNY and CDR2 SVGAGI (reference sequence). CDR3 in DNA: TGTGCCAGCTGGGACAGCACATATAGCAATCAGCCCCAGCATTTT. It encodes CASWDSTYSNQPQHF.

The genes are TRBV28 and TRBJ2-7; D perhaps matches TRBD1 (6 bases). The CDR3 is 18 residues long. V shed 1 base and J shed 0 bases, with 19 bases lying between them. From germline, CDR1 is MDHEN and CDR2 SYDVKM. CDR3 DNA: TGTGCCAGCAGTTTATCGTTAGGGACACCAAAACTCTCCTACGAGCAGTACTTC. Translating gives CASSLSLGTPKLSYEQYF.

The chain has TRBV5-4 and TRBJ2-7; D is uncertain. Per the germline V gene, CDR1 is SGHNT and CDR2 is YYREEE (reference sequence). Trimming left V 4 bases short and J 7 bases short, with 18 bases between. This CDR3 is built from 14 residues. Here the CDR3 reads CASSLDPYEKEQYF. The CDR3 DNA follows: TGTGCCAGCAGCCTGGACCCCTATGAGAAGGAGCAGTACTTC.

This clone was seen more than once but under ten times. The V call is TRBV19, the J call TRBJ2-1; D is unclear. This CDR3 is 14 amino acids long. V was cut by 5 bases and J by 6 bases, with 14 bases left in between. The germline CDR1 and CDR2 sequences are LNHDA and SQIVND (reference sequence). For the CDR3, the DNA is TGTGCCAGTAGTGGTCTATTGGTCCCCAATGAGCAGTTCTTC. Protein sequence: CASSGLLVPNEQFF.

The V call is TRBV2, the J call TRBJ1-4, with no clear D. CDR1 SNHLY and CDR2 FYNNEI come from the germline V gene. V was pared by 2 bases and J by 4 bases, with 17 bases between. The CDR3 consists of 17 residues. Here the CDR3 reads CASSEYPMILSNEKLFF. CDR3 in DNA: TGTGCCAGCAGTGAATACCCAATGATCTTGAGTAATGAAAAACTGTTTTTT.

This clone showed up just once. The chain employs TRBV28 and TRBJ2-5, with a weak D call TRBD2 (5 bases). The CDR3 is 13 amino acids. Germline CDR1 and CDR2: MDHEN and SYDVKM. The ends were cut back, 5 bases at V and 7 bases at J, with 14 bases in the middle. The DNA for the CDR3 is TGTGCCAGCAGTACTCAAGCTCGGGGGACCCAGTACTTC. This encodes CASSTQARGTQYF.

The CDR3 loop is CASSVGTTRPTYNEQFF. CDR3 coding DNA: TGTGCCAGCAGCGTAGGGACGACTAGGCCCACCTACAATGAGCAGTTCTTC. The V call is TRBV9, the J call TRBJ2-1; weak D call: TRBD2 (6 bases). This CDR3 comprises 17 residues. V lost 0 bases, J lost 2 bases, and 15 bases lay in between. The germline V gene has CDR1 SGDLS and CDR2 YYNGEE.

The CDR3 is CASSPAPGFDTEAFF. As DNA, the CDR3 is TGTGCCAGCTCACCAGCTCCAGGGTTCGACACTGAAGCTTTCTTT. V and J are TRBV18 and TRBJ1-1; a weak D match, TRBD1 (5 bases). The V end lost 2 bases, the J end lost 3 bases, and 13 bases lay between the germline ends. The CDR3 spans 15 residues. Germline CDR1 reads KGHSH; CDR2 reads LQKENI.

V and J are TRBV29-1 and TRBJ2-1; no clear D gene. V was shortened by 2 bases and J by 12 bases, with 14 bases between the two germline ends. CDR3 length equals 12 residues. CDR1 and CDR2 from the germline V gene are SQVTM and ANQGSEA. CDR3 amino acids: CSVELTSEVQFF. CDR3 coding DNA: TGCAGCGTTGAACTAACCAGTGAGGTGCAGTTCTTC.